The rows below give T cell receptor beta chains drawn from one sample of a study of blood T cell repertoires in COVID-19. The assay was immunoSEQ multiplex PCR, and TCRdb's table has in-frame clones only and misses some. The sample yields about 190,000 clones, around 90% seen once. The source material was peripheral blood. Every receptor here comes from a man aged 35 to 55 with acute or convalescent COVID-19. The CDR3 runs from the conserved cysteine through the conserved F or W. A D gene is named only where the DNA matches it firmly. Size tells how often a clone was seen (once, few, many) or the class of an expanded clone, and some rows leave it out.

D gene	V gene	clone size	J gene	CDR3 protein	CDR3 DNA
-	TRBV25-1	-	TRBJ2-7	CASSEGRGAVYEQYF	TGTGCCAGCAGTGAGGGTCGGGGGGCGGTCTACGAGCAGTACTTC
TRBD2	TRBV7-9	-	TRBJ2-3	CASSLGLGGTDTQYF	TGTGCCAGCAGCTTAGGCCTGGGGGGGACAGATACGCAGTATTTT
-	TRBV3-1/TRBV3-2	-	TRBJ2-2	CASSQPGALEAGELFF	TGTGCCAGCAGCCAACCTGGGGCGCTGGAAGCCGGGGAGCTGTTTTTT
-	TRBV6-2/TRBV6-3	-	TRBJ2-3	CASSYLRADTQYF	TGTGCCAGCAGTTACCTGCGGGCAGATACGCAGTATTTT
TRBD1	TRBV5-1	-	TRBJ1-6	CASSLDVWTGGAYNSPLHF	TGCGCCAGCAGCTTGGATGTTTGGACAGGGGGCGCTTATAATTCACCCCTCCACTTT
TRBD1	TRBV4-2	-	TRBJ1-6	CASSQDLAGQGATGVNSPLHF	TGTGCCAGCAGCCAAGATCTTGCGGGACAGGGGGCGACGGGGGTCAATTCACCCCTCCACTTT
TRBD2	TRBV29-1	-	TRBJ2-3	CSATGGPGTQYF	TGCAGCGCGACGGGGGGGCCGGGTACGCAGTATTTT
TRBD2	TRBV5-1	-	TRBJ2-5	CASSSFRGVEETQYF	TGCGCCAGCAGCTCGTTCCGGGGGGTAGAAGAGACCCAGTACTTC
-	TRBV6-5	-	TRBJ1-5	CASSVQGYDQPQHF	TGTGCCAGCAGCGTCCAGGGTTACGATCAGCCCCAGCATTTT
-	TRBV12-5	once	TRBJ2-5	CASSPAGRETQYF	TGTGCTAGTTCCCCTGCGGGGAGAGAGACCCAGTACTTC
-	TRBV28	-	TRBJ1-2	CASSLEGLRYGYTF	TGTGCCAGCAGTTTAGAGGGATTGAGGTATGGCTACACCTTC
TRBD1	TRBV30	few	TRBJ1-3	CAWTSTGGSSGNTIYF	TGTGCCTGGACCAGCACAGGGGGCAGCTCTGGAAACACCATATATTTT
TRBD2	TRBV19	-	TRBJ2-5	CASSLLGLAGGQETQYF	TGTGCCAGTAGTCTACTGGGACTAGCGGGGGGGCAGGAGACCCAGTACTTC
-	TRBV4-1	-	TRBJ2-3	CASSQVGGLPDTQYF	TGCGCCAGCAGCCAAGTGGGGGGGCTCCCAGATACGCAGTATTTT
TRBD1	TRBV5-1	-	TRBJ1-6	CASSSGQGGSYNSPLHF	TGCGCCAGCAGCTCCGGACAGGGAGGGTCCTATAATTCACCCCTCCACTTT
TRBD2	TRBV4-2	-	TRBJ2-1	CASSQRRGGSYNEQFF	TGTGCCAGCAGCCAGAGGCGGGGGGGGTCCTACAATGAGCAGTTCTTC
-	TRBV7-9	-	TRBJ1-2	CASSFTGIYGYTF	TGTGCCAGCAGCTTCACAGGGATCTATGGCTACACCTTC
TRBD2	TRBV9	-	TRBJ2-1	CASSFGTSGGTNEQFF	TGTGCCAGCAGCTTCGGGACTAGCGGGGGGACCAATGAGCAGTTCTTC
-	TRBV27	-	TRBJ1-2	CASSLQGGLWYGYTF	TGTGCCAGCAGTTTGCAGGGTGGGCTATGGTATGGCTACACCTTC
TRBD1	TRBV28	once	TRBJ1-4	CAARDSPNEKLFF	TGTGCCGCTCGGGACAGTCCTAATGAAAAACTGTTTTTT
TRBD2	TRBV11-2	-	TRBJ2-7	CASRRTSGGLEQYF	TGTGCCAGCAGACGGACTAGCGGGGGACTCGAGCAGTACTTC
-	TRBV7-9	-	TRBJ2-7	CASSCPEERYEQYF	TGTGCCAGCAGCTGCCCAGAGGAACGATACGAGCAGTACTTC
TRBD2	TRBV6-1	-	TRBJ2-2	CASSARSGARGTGELFF	TGTGCCAGCAGTGCCCGTAGCGGGGCTCGGGGCACCGGGGAGCTGTTTTTT
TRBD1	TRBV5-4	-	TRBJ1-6	CASSSTGTYNSPLHF	TGTGCCAGCAGCTCGACAGGGACCTATAATTCACCCCTCCACTTT
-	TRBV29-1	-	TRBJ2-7	CSVGGLNEQYF	TGCAGCGTTGGAGGACTGAACGAGCAGTACTTC
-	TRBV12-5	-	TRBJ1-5	CASGRATGVGSAYSNQPQHF	TGTGCTAGTGGCCGGGCGACAGGCGTAGGGTCAGCGTATAGCAATCAGCCCCAGCATTTT
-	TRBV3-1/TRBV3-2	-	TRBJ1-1	CASSHSGLLNTEAFF	TGTGCCAGCAGCCATTCGGGACTATTGAACACTGAAGCTTTCTTT
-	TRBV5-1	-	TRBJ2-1	CASSLADSSYNEQFF	TGCGCCAGCAGCTTGGCCGATAGCTCCTACAATGAGCAGTTCTTC
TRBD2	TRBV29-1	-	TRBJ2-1	CSVEGGGLRNEQFF	TGCAGCGTTGAGGGCGGGGGACTAAGAAATGAGCAGTTCTTC
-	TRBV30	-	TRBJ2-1	CAWRYGGAGYNEQFF	TGTGCCTGGAGGTATGGGGGGGCGGGATACAATGAGCAGTTCTTC
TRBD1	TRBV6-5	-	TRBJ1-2	CASRGQLTYGYTF	TGTGCCAGCAGGGGACAGCTTACCTATGGCTACACCTTC